This T cell receptor beta chain was profiled in a study of blood T cell repertoires in COVID-19. Study details: Sample material is recorded as cDNA or gDNA derived from T cells, B-cell-depleted T cells, or PBMCs.

In its sample, this clone was seen once. The CDR3 consists of 15 residues. In germline, CDR1 is MNHEY, CDR2 SVGAGI. Trimming removed 7 bases at V and 6 bases at J, with 21 bases between. Assay used: immunoSEQ multiplex PCR; TCRdb lists only in-frame clones, some missing. Among 150,000 to 200,000 clones listed, around 80% were seen once. Recruits, aged roughly 18 to 95 years, lived in about two dozen US areas. V and J are TRBV6-5 and TRBJ1-1, with TRBD1 as a possible D gene (6 bases). Material: PBMCs or T cells enriched from blood (not recorded which). This TCR came from a man between 35 and 55 years old who had recovered from COVID-19. The CDR3 DNA follows: TGTGCCAGCAACCGAGGGGGGGGCGCCCCCCCTGAAGCTTTCTTT. This sequence encodes CASNRGGGAPPEAFF.